This T cell receptor beta chain was documented in a study of CXCR3-negative and CXCR3-positive naive CD8 T cells. The libraries of TRB cDNA were constructed through 5' RACE using UMI labels. For each CDR3 protein, TCRdb gives one entry from its re-call of the 5' RACE reads, without DNA. The table counts nearly 110,000 distinct CDR3 sequences; approximately 0.38% lies in the top ten. As for this clonotype: Its antigen is currently unknown.

The CDR3 consists of 17 residues. Germline CDR1 MDHEN, CDR2 SYDVKM. General study findings and limits: Greater hydrophobicity was found in TRB CDR3s of CXCR3-positive naive cells than of CXCR3-negative naive cells. The study found that naive CXCR3-negative and CXCR3-positive cells shared TRBV-TRBJ usage, while memory cells differed.

Subsets of CD8+ T cells were each sorted in triplicate at a few hundred thousand cells apiece. Source material: naive CXCR3+ CD8+ T cells from blood. Subset described: CD45RO-CCR7+CD27+CD95- naive CD8+ T cells expressing CXCR3 (TNR3+). The receptor comes from a human donor in good health. Some clones in this sample may be carry-over from other donors' samples. The V call is TRBV28, the J call TRBJ2-3; TCRdb's D gene call, TRBD1, goes unchecked for lack of DNA. The CDR3 reads CASSLGLVRGLWDTQYF.